This TCR beta chain was sequenced for a study of T-cell memory formation after mild COVID-19. Whole-study context: TCR clusters were largely donor specific. Whole-study findings and limits: CD4/CD8 balance held among clones contracting day 15 to 85, and later expanders leaned CD4+. Contracting CD8+ clones were enriched in EMRA, CD4+ mainly in CM and EM.

As for this clonotype: Its target is unknown.

In germline, CDR1 is MNHNY, CDR2 SVGAGI (reference sequence). V dropped 10 bases and J dropped 5; count of bases not matched to a gene: 8. The CDR3 covers 13 residues. Each CDR3 protein is one row after TCRdb ran MiXCR on the 5' RACE reads. The sample holds more than 350,000 distinct CDR3 sequences, roughly 20% seen once. The sequence derives from an adult woman who had mild COVID-19 (a few samples of this study predate the infection). Cell type and time point are not known. What was sequenced was PBMCs or a T cell subset sorted from them (not recorded which). The V gene is TRBV6-6, the J gene TRBJ2-1, with 7 bases fitting TRBD1. CDR3 DNA sequence: TGTGCCACACAGAGGACAGGCAACAATGAGCAGTTCTTC. The encoded protein is CATQRTGNNEQFF.